The 24 T cell receptor beta chains below were found in one sample sequenced in a study of CD8 T cells in ankylosing spondylitis. TCRdb processed the 5' RACE reads anew with MiXCR; each CDR3 protein has one entry. The sample has 130,000 or so distinct CDR3 sequences; roughly 6.6% are singletons. Input material: blood, either unsorted or a sorted T cell fraction (not recorded which). These receptors came from a male donor with ankylosing spondylitis or in good health (not recorded which).

The sample holds one count of this clonotype. The gene calls are TRBV5-6 and TRBJ2-6, with TRBD1 matching over 7 bases. Germline CDR1 and CDR2: SGHDT and YYEEEE. V lost 3 bases, J lost 9 bases, and 9 bases stayed unmatched. There are 15 residues in the CDR3. The CDR3 loop is CASSSQQGRYNVLTF. The CDR3 bases are TGTGCCAGCAGCTCCCAACAGGGGCGGTACAACGTCCTGACTTTC.

This clonotype occurred many times. This sequence joins TRBV11-2 and TRBJ2-1; 10 nucleotides agree with TRBD2. This CDR3 is 16 amino acids long. Germline V gives CDR1 SGHAT, CDR2 FQNNGV. The V segment lost 2 bases and the J segment 8 bases; nucleotides outside the gene matches: 9. Written as DNA, the CDR3 is TGTGCCAGCAGCTTACTCCGGACTAGCGGCCTGGATGAGCAGTTCTTC. Its protein product is CASSLLRTSGLDEQFF.

Many counts were recorded for this clonotype. The chain employs TRBV18 and TRBJ1-2; 7 nucleotides match TRBD1. This CDR3 is 15 amino acids long. Germline values: CDR1 KGHSH, CDR2 LQKENI. V was pared by 1 base and J by 1 base, with 3 bases of the junction left unmatched. The CDR3 region has the DNA TGTGCCAGCTCACCACTGGGACAGAGTAACTATGGCTACACCTTC. Translated, it gives CASSPLGQSNYGYTF. Full variable domain (remainder filled in from reference TRBV18 and TRBJ1-2): NAGVMQNPRHLVRRRGQEARLRCSPMKGHSHVYWYRQLPEEGLKFMVYLQKENIIDESGMPKERFSAEFPKEGPSILRIQQVVRGDSAAYFCASSPLGQSNYGYTFGSGTRLTVV.

This clonotype was detected many times. V usage is TRBV12-3 or TRBV12-4 and J usage is TRBJ1-6; D not resolved. Trimming removed 5 bases from V and 9 bases from J, with 14 bases in between. The length of the CDR3 is 14 residues. CDR3 DNA: TGTGCCAGCAGTCCCGCCTTGGAAGGTTCACCCCTCCACTTT. Its translation is CASSPALEGSPLHF.

This clonotype occurred a few times. The chain links TRBV12-3 or TRBV12-4 to TRBJ2-5; D not resolved. Deletions cut 2 bases from V and 5 bases from J, with 9 bases between. CDR3 length: 13 amino acids. DNA for the CDR3: TGTGCCAGCAGTTTATCGGAAAAGGAGACCCAGTACTTC. Translation: CASSLSEKETQYF.

This clonotype was detected ten times or more. This chain uses TRBV12-3 or TRBV12-4 with TRBJ2-7; D possibly uses TRBD1 or TRBD2 (5 bases each). The ends were cut back, 4 bases at V and 3 bases at J, with 10 bases in the middle. CDR3 size: 13 residues. The CDR3 nucleotides are TGTGCCAGCAGTTCTGGGACCTTCTACGAGCAGTACTTC. This encodes CASSSGTFYEQYF.

This clonotype was counted many times. The chain uses TRBV5-1 and TRBJ1-6; D is ambiguous. There are 14 residues in the CDR3. The V gene lost 4 bases and the J gene lost 6 bases, with 11 bases spanning the gap. Germline V gene data show CDR1 as SGHRS and CDR2 as YFSETQ. The CDR3 loop is CASSAAGFNSPLHF. The CDR3 nucleotides are TGCGCCAGCAGCGCCGCGGGGTTTAATTCACCCCTCCACTTT.

This clonotype was picked up many times. The gene calls are TRBV7-9 and TRBJ2-7; no clear D. This CDR3 is built from 15 residues. The germline V and J ends were trimmed by 5 bases and 1 base, with 15 bases remaining between them. The germline V gene encodes CDR1 SEHNR and CDR2 FQNEAQ (reference sequence). Here the CDR3 reads CASSLSPVESYEQYF. CDR3 nucleotide sequence: TGTGCCAGCAGCCTCTCTCCCGTGGAGTCCTACGAGCAGTACTTC.

The rearrangement joins TRBV7-3 to TRBJ2-1, with D uncertain. CDR3 length: 19 amino acids. Trimming removed 1 base from V and 2 bases from J, with 21 bases in between. Per the germline V gene, CDR1 is SGHTA and CDR2 is FQGTGA. CDR3 DNA: TGTGCCAGCAGCTTAAAAAGTGGGTTGGCCAGAAAGACCTACAATGAGCAGTTCTTC. Amino acids: CASSLKSGLARKTYNEQFF.

V gene TRBV5-1 combines with J gene TRBJ1-6; 7 positions match TRBD1. V was pared by 5 bases and J by 7 bases, with 9 bases of the junction left unmatched. This CDR3 comprises 15 residues. Germline CDR1 SGHRS, CDR2 YFSETQ. CDR3: CASRRGQDYNSPLHF. In DNA form, the CDR3 reads TGCGCCAGCAGGAGAGGACAGGATTACAATTCACCCCTCCACTTT.

The V gene is TRBV5-1, the J gene TRBJ2-7; D gene uncertain. This CDR3 spans 14 amino acids. V was clipped by 2 bases and J by 6 bases, with 15 bases between them. Germline loops: CDR1 SGHRS, CDR2 YFSETQ. The CDR3 nucleotides read TGCGCCAGCAGCTTAAGCCCTCTCCTCGGCGAGCAGTACTTC. This sequence encodes CASSLSPLLGEQYF.

In this sample, this clonotype turned up many times. The chain carries TRBV5-5 and TRBJ2-7, with D unresolved. In germline, CDR1 is SGHKS, CDR2 YYEKEE (reference sequence). The V end was cut by 1 base, the J end by 4 bases, with 12 bases between. This CDR3 comprises 14 residues. CDR3 sequence: CASSLTQLIYEQYF. In nucleotides, the CDR3 is TGTGCCAGCAGCTTGACCCAGCTAATTTACGAGCAGTACTTC.

This clonotype was seen ten or more times. The J gene is TRBJ2-3, the V gene TRBV10-3; 12 nucleotides match TRBD2. CDR3 size: 17 residues. J lost 3 bases, V lost 8 bases, and 12 bases had no gene match. Germline V gene data show CDR1 as ENHRY and CDR2 as SYGVKD. In DNA, the CDR3 is TGTGCCATCCCGCCCGTTCCTCTAGCGGGAGGGACAGATACGCAGTATTTT. As protein: CAIPPVPLAGGTDTQYF.

This clonotype was seen many times. This chain links TRBV20-1 with TRBJ1-2; 9 nucleotides line up with TRBD1. The germline gives CDR1 DFQATT, CDR2 SNEGSKA (reference sequence). V was pared by 2 bases and J by 3 bases, with 4 bases of the junction left unmatched. This CDR3 comprises 14 residues. DNA of the CDR3: TGCAGTGCTAGATCGACAGGGGGACACTATGGCTACACCTTC. Protein product: CSARSTGGHYGYTF.

In this sample, this clonotype turned up many times. J is TRBJ2-1 and V is TRBV9; 9 bases map to TRBD2. This CDR3 has 15 amino acids. V dropped 3 bases and J dropped 8; count of bases not matched to a gene: 9. Looked up from germline, CDR1 is SGDLS and CDR2 is YYNGEE. The CDR3 is CASSALAGVVYEQFF. The CDR3 DNA is TGTGCCAGCAGCGCCTTAGCGGGAGTAGTGTATGAGCAGTTCTTC. The complete variable domain, with remaining parts taken from reference TRBV9 and TRBJ2-1, reads DSGVTQTPKHLITATGQRVTLRCSPRSGDLSVYWYQQSLDQGLQFLIQYYNGEERAKGNILERFSAQQFPDLHSELNLSSLELGDSALYFCASSALAGVVYEQFFGPGTRLTVL.

This clonotype was found many times. The chain combines TRBV7-9 with TRBJ2-3; 9 nucleotides align to TRBD2. V lost 1 base, J lost 2 bases, and 4 bases stayed unmatched. This CDR3 contains 16 residues. Germline-derived CDR1 and CDR2 are SEHNR and FQNEAQ (reference sequence). The CDR3 bases are TGTGCCAGCAGCTTAGTCCCTAGCGGGAACACAGATACGCAGTATTTT. It codes for CASSLVPSGNTDTQYF.

In this sample, this clonotype turned up many times. This chain connects TRBV20-1 to TRBJ2-3, with a weak D call TRBD1 (5 bases). CDR1 DFQATT and CDR2 SNEGSKA come from the germline V gene (reference sequence). This CDR3 comprises 14 residues. The V gene lost 6 bases and the J gene lost 2 bases, with 15 bases spanning the gap. The CDR3 region has the DNA TGCAGTGCCAGCCGACAGATCATCACAGATACGCAGTATTTT. Translated, it gives CSASRQIITDTQYF.

This clonotype was picked up many times. The V gene is TRBV4-1, the J gene TRBJ1-3; no clear D gene. Germline CDR1 is MGHRA and CDR2 is YSYEKL. V was pared by 0 bases and J by 0 bases, with 15 bases between. This CDR3 region has 18 residues. DNA of the CDR3: TGCGCCAGCAGCCAAGATGAGGCAGGCCTCTTCTCTGGAAACACCATATATTTT. It encodes CASSQDEAGLFSGNTIYF.

This clonotype occurred a few times. The CDR3 is CASNQGPNTEAFF. The CDR3 nucleotides are TGTGCCAGCAACCAGGGTCCGAACACTGAAGCTTTCTTT. The V and J genes are TRBV2 and TRBJ1-1, with a tentative D call TRBD1 (5 bases). The CDR3 is made up of 13 amino acids. Germline-derived CDR1 and CDR2 are SNHLY and FYNNEI. The V and J ends lost 7 bases and 1 base respectively, with 10 bases between them.

This clonotype was seen ten or more times. The chain has TRBV18 and TRBJ2-3; TRBD1 matches at 7 bases. This CDR3 spans 14 amino acids. Trimming took 6 bases from V and 2 from J; bases not matched to a gene: 5. The germline CDR1 and CDR2 sequences are KGHSH and LQKENI. The CDR3 is CASSGQANTDTQYF. The DNA for the CDR3 is TGTGCCAGCTCCGGACAGGCGAACACAGATACGCAGTATTTT.

CDR3 sequence reads: CASSPTGRGEKLFF. For the CDR3, the DNA is TGTGCCAGCAGTCCGACAGGAAGGGGTGAAAAACTGTTTTTT. The chain recombines TRBV12-3 or TRBV12-4 with TRBJ1-4, with a tentative D call TRBD1 (6 bases). V dropped 5 bases and J dropped 7 bases, with 14 bases sitting between them. This CDR3 region has 14 residues.

In its sample, this clonotype was seen many times. This chain links TRBV7-9 with TRBJ2-1; D remains unclear. V lost 8 bases to trimming and J lost 7 bases, with 15 bases between them. Germline CDR1 reads SEHNR; CDR2 reads FQNEAQ (reference sequence). This CDR3 spans 13 amino acids. CDR3 residues: CASGYMSRNEQFF. The DNA of the CDR3 is TGTGCCAGCGGGTACATGAGCCGAAATGAGCAGTTCTTC.

This clonotype has a count of ten or more. This chain uses TRBV9 with TRBJ2-2; 7 bases align to TRBD2. There are 17 residues in the CDR3. Germline CDR1 reads SGDLS; CDR2 reads YYNGEE. Germline trimming cut 4 bases from V and 0 bases from J; bases unmatched to any gene: 9. The chain's CDR3 is CASSFGPGGPNTGELFF. The CDR3 region has the DNA TGTGCCAGCAGCTTCGGACCGGGGGGTCCGAACACCGGGGAGCTGTTTTTT.

This clonotype was found many times. The rearrangement joins TRBV20-1 to TRBJ1-1; D not resolved. This CDR3 is built from 13 residues. The V and J ends lost 4 bases and 3 bases respectively, with 12 bases between them. Germline CDR1 and CDR2: DFQATT and SNEGSKA (reference sequence). This CDR3 reads CSANKRADTEAFF. The CDR3 coding sequence is TGCAGTGCTAACAAGAGGGCCGACACTGAAGCTTTCTTT.